This T cell receptor (beta chain) was retrieved from a study of OX40 agonist ivuxolimab in advanced cancers. Looking at the study overall: Treatment of patients was with ivuxolimab, an agonistic anti-OX40 (CD134) antibody. Ivuxolimab doses were 0.01, 0.1, 0.3, 1.5, 3 or 10 mg/kg every 2 weeks. Broader study findings: Dosing at 0.1 to 3.0 mg/kg was accompanied by clonal expansion of CD4+ and CD8+ blood T cells by week 6. CD8+ T cells averaged more expanded clones than CD4+.

Only in-frame clones appear in the TCRdb table, and some are missing; sequencing was by immunoSEQ multiplex PCR. In the table there are fewer than 80,000 clones, 80% to 90% of which are singletons. Points on this clone: As yet, its antigen is unknown.

This clonotype originated in an adult with an advanced solid tumor such as melanoma, head and neck, liver or kidney cancer. The sequenced sample was CD4+ or CD8+ T cells sorted from blood, obtained in a trial of the OX40 agonist ivuxolimab.

CDR3 coding DNA: TGTGCCAGCAGTGAACCCCTCGAGGCCACTGAAGCTTTCTTT. This gives the protein CASSEPLEATEAFF. This sequence joins TRBV6-1 and TRBJ1-1; no clear D. The CDR3 sequence is 14 residues long. Looked up from germline, CDR1 is MNHNS and CDR2 is SASEGT. Between the trimmed V and J ends, which lost 2 bases and 4 bases, there was a span of 11 bases.